This TCR beta chain was recorded in a study of blood T cell repertoires in COVID-19. The CDR3 is 13 amino acids. Per germline, CDR1 SGDLS and CDR2 YYNGEE. The germline V and J ends were trimmed by 4 bases and 6 bases, with 10 bases remaining between them. Profiled with immunoSEQ multiplex PCR; TCRdb holds only in-frame clones, not every one. The data show about 94,000 clones, around 87% seen once. This chain joins TRBV9 and TRBJ1-4; D uncertain. The clonotype originates from a woman older than 75 with acute or convalescent COVID-19. Sequencing used peripheral blood. CDR3 loop: CASSPGIDEKLFF. The DNA of the CDR3 is TGTGCCAGCAGCCCCGGGATTGATGAAAAACTGTTTTTT. Using reference TRBV9 and TRBJ1-4 for the parts outside the CDR3, the full variable domain is DSGVTQTPKHLITATGQRVTLRCSPRSGDLSVYWYQQSLDQGLQFLIQYYNGEERAKGNILERFSAQQFPDLHSELNLSSLELGDSALYFCASSPGIDEKLFFGSGTQLSVL.